Below, one TCR beta chain is given with its context. The record originates from a study of blood T cell repertoires in COVID-19. Authors' analysis steps: Amplification from reference gene primers served as the basis for estimated nucleated cell counts. Here immunoSEQ multiplex PCR was the method, and the copy in TCRdb shows in-frame clones only, minus some. D and trimming were read from the DNA, whereas the V and J calls and clone size are those reported in that table. The table includes tens of thousands of clones, about 83% detected once. The source material was peripheral blood. This TCR came from a man in his sixties with acute or convalescent COVID-19.

The CDR3 reads CASSYPMFEPYTQYF. The CDR3 coding sequence is TGTGCCAGCAGTTACCCTATGTTTGAACCCTATACGCAGTATTTT. This sequence joins TRBV6-2 or TRBV6-3 and TRBJ2-3, with D unclear. The CDR3 runs to 15 residues. CDR1 is MNHEY, CDR2 SVGEGT, per germline. Trimming took 2 bases from V and 7 from J, leaving 16 bases between them.